Here is one TCR beta chain with its context. The antigen it binds to is not known. No quality values exist for individual bases; no much larger clone is one base distant. This sample was included in a study of blood T cell repertoires in COVID-19 (TCRdb year 2020). About the investigation overall: Samples from collaborators originated in the United States, Italy and Spain and spanned both the acute and convalescent phases of COVID-19. The material from the prospective study consisted of cDNA or gDNA derived from T cells, B-cell-depleted T cells, or PBMCs. The dataset comprised deeply sampled blood TCRbeta repertoires from subjects exposed to, actively infected with, or recovered from COVID-19. The repertoires were made available in a free public database intended to serve as a resource for research on the immune response to SARS-CoV-2. The samples were drawn from the first 160 participants of the ongoing ImmuneRACE study and from some 1,300 subjects provided by 6 global collaborators. The sample metadata nearly always contained a de-identified subject ID, COVID-19 status, age in years and sex. Where HLA class I and class II types were available, the types were taken from metadata supplied by the sample provider, not from assay-based typing.

Collaborating institutions collected whole blood in K2EDTA tubes following their own protocols. For TCRbeta analysis, collaborators shipped samples in one of three forms: frozen whole blood, isolated PBMCs, or DNA extracted from either of those sample types. The immunoSEQ Assay, a bias-controlled multiplex PCR, was used to amplify TCRbeta CDR3 regions from genomic DNA. As for how the authors treated the data: Within the assay, amplification of reference gene primers was used to estimate how many nucleated cells each sample contained. To quantify the absolute abundance of each unique TCRbeta CDR3 rearrangement, sequence reads were collapsed and filtered. For each sample, productive Simpson clonality was calculated as the square root of Simpson's diversity index over productive rearrangements. TCRdb holds this immuneACCESS table with in-frame rearrangements only. Some clones are missing; in checked studies, unresolved V genes explain under half, and the rest has no known cause. The DNA gave D and trimming, while V, J and clone size come from that table. The sample includes roughly 43,000 clones, with roughly 80% observed a single time. About a quarter of the sample goes to the ten largest clones.

From the cysteine through the phenylalanine, the CDR3 covers 17 amino acids. Just CDR3 DNA is preserved here, 51 bases in frame from base 1. The V end gives up 1 base and the J end 0 bases, leaving 6 bases in the junction not matched to a gene. The germline V gene gives CDR1 as MGHDK and CDR2 as SYGVNS. Here is what the overall study found, with its caveats: How much clinical and demographic metadata was included differed by source and by participant, and the metadata was provided uncurated.

This sequence was found in a woman aged 55-70 years with acute or convalescent COVID-19. The chain was built from TRBV25-1 and TRBJ1-3, with 7 bases in between that match TRBD1. Sequencing was carried out using peripheral blood. The CDR3 reads as follows: CASSESEGAFSGNTIYF. The DNA is as follows: TGTGCCAGCAGTGAATCGGAGGGGGCCTTCTCTGGAAACACCATATATTTT.